This TCR beta chain stems from a study of vaccination effects on CD4 cells after COVID-19. Antigen-specific CD4+ T cells were expanded (with viral peptide pools) by the ViraFEST assay ahead of sequencing. At the end of 9 to 11 days of culture, CD4+ T cells were isolated. Between March and December 2020, the person had a SARS-CoV-2 infection that PCR confirmed. PBMC were cultured at roughly 2.2 million per well with 8 to 10 IU/ml IL-2 and 10 ug/ml peptides. The protocol was immunoSEQ multiplex PCR, while the TCRdb copy is restricted to in-frame clones and leaves out a portion. Here the sample spans around 46,000 clones, approximately 70% being singletons. Points on this clone: Its specificity is unknown.

With 4 bases removed from V and 6 bases from J, the gap between germline ends came to 13 bases. In germline, CDR1 is LGHDT, CDR2 YNNKEL (reference sequence). This CDR3 has 15 amino acids. The J gene is TRBJ1-6, the V gene TRBV3-1 (or the pseudogene TRBV3-2), with D perhaps matching TRBD1 (5 bases). The sequence derives from a human donor who had a prior SARS-CoV-2 infection. The sequencing used CD4+ T cells from PBMCs cultured with a peptide pool, collected before COVID-19 vaccination. CDR3 DNA sequence: TGTGCCAGCAGCCTAACAGGAGATGGTAATTCACCCCTCCACTTT. It encodes CASSLTGDGNSPLHF.